A selection of T cell receptor beta chains follows, all from one sample in a study of T cell responses to AZD1222 COVID-19 vaccine. Libraries were prepared by immunoSEQ multiplex PCR; TCRdb keeps only in-frame clonotypes and omits some of them. In the table there are under 150,000 clones, around 89% of which are singletons. Here the sequenced sample was peripheral blood, taken on day 0 of MenACWY control vaccination. The source of these receptors is an adult in good health. Each CDR3 is given with its conserved first and last residue. The D gene is left open where the match is weak. Size is omitted from some rows. Given values are once, few, many or a class for expanded clones.

clone_size: -
v_call: TRBV7-9
d_call: -
j_call: TRBJ1-2
cdr3_aa: CASSLADIQGYTF
cdr3_nt: TGTGCCAGCAGCTTAGCGGACATCCAGGGCTACACCTTC

clone_size: -
v_call: TRBV9
d_call: TRBD1
j_call: TRBJ1-1
cdr3_aa: CASSVGQGLAAFF
cdr3_nt: TGTGCCAGCAGCGTAGGACAGGGCCTTGCAGCTTTCTTT

clone_size: -
v_call: TRBV11-1
d_call: -
j_call: TRBJ2-7
cdr3_aa: CASSPSGIRQYF
cdr3_nt: TGTGCCAGCAGCCCATCAGGGATACGGCAGTACTTC

clone_size: -
v_call: TRBV6-5
d_call: -
j_call: TRBJ1-1
cdr3_aa: CASSYSDVGLRTEAFF
cdr3_nt: TGTGCCAGCAGTTACTCTGACGTAGGGTTACGCACTGAAGCTTTCTTT

clone_size: once
v_call: TRBV18
d_call: TRBD2
j_call: TRBJ2-7
cdr3_aa: CASSPRDYSYEQYF
cdr3_nt: TGTGCCAGCTCACCCAGGGACTACTCCTACGAGCAGTACTTC

clone_size: -
v_call: TRBV27
d_call: -
j_call: TRBJ1-2
cdr3_aa: CASSFRAGPDGYTF
cdr3_nt: TGTGCCAGCAGTTTCCGGGCGGGGCCGGATGGCTACACCTTC

clone_size: -
v_call: TRBV29-1
d_call: TRBD1
j_call: TRBJ2-6
cdr3_aa: CSVGDRGGSGANVLTF
cdr3_nt: TGCAGCGTTGGGGACAGAGGAGGCTCTGGGGCCAACGTCCTGACTTTC

clone_size: -
v_call: TRBV11-2
d_call: TRBD1
j_call: TRBJ1-2
cdr3_aa: CASSRTGPSYGYTF
cdr3_nt: TGTGCCAGCAGCCGGACAGGGCCTTCCTATGGCTACACCTTC

clone_size: many
v_call: TRBV7-9
d_call: TRBD1
j_call: TRBJ1-2
cdr3_aa: CASSSPDRPYGYTF
cdr3_nt: TGTGCCAGCAGCTCCCCGGACAGGCCCTATGGCTACACCTTC

clone_size: -
v_call: TRBV5-6
d_call: TRBD2
j_call: TRBJ2-1
cdr3_aa: CASSLDLAGVNEQFF
cdr3_nt: TGTGCCAGCAGCTTGGACCTAGCGGGAGTCAATGAGCAGTTCTTC

clone_size: -
v_call: TRBV7-9
d_call: TRBD1
j_call: TRBJ1-1
cdr3_aa: CASSADRGRNTEAFF
cdr3_nt: TGTGCCAGCAGCGCAGACAGGGGGCGGAACACTGAAGCTTTCTTT

clone_size: few
v_call: TRBV4-1
d_call: TRBD1
j_call: TRBJ1-4
cdr3_aa: CASSWTGRGEKLFF
cdr3_nt: TGCGCCAGCAGCTGGACAGGGCGGGGTGAAAAACTGTTTTTT

clone_size: -
v_call: TRBV7-2
d_call: -
j_call: TRBJ2-1
cdr3_aa: CASSLVSHNEQFF
cdr3_nt: TGTGCCAGCAGCTTAGTCTCTCACAATGAGCAGTTCTTC

clone_size: -
v_call: TRBV7-3
d_call: -
j_call: TRBJ1-1
cdr3_aa: CASSLTKNTEAFF
cdr3_nt: TGTGCCAGCAGCTTAACGAAGAACACTGAAGCTTTCTTT

clone_size: -
v_call: TRBV10-3
d_call: TRBD2
j_call: TRBJ2-1
cdr3_aa: CAISRSGSENEQFF
cdr3_nt: TGTGCCATCAGCCGTAGCGGGAGTGAAAATGAGCAGTTCTTC

clone_size: -
v_call: TRBV6-1
d_call: TRBD1
j_call: TRBJ2-7
cdr3_aa: CASSEIGTGGYEQYF
cdr3_nt: TGTGCCAGCAGTGAGATCGGGACAGGGGGCTACGAGCAGTACTTC

clone_size: -
v_call: TRBV30
d_call: TRBD1
j_call: TRBJ2-5
cdr3_aa: CAWSETGSGQYF
cdr3_nt: TGTGCCTGGAGTGAGACAGGGTCCGGACAGTACTTC

clone_size: -
v_call: TRBV6-5
d_call: TRBD2
j_call: TRBJ2-7
cdr3_aa: CASSTGGFQVF
cdr3_nt: TGTGCCAGCAGCACCGGGGGGTTTCAGGTCTTC

clone_size: -
v_call: TRBV6-5
d_call: -
j_call: TRBJ1-1
cdr3_aa: CASRNRIMNTEAFF
cdr3_nt: TGTGCCAGCAGGAACAGGATCATGAACACTGAAGCTTTCTTT

clone_size: -
v_call: TRBV5-6
d_call: -
j_call: TRBJ1-5
cdr3_aa: CASSTRKRGAGQPQHF
cdr3_nt: TGTGCCAGCAGCACCCGAAAAAGGGGGGCTGGACAGCCCCAGCATTTT

clone_size: -
v_call: TRBV19
d_call: -
j_call: TRBJ2-7
cdr3_aa: CASSGEGGPFEQYF
cdr3_nt: TGTGCCAGTAGTGGAGAGGGGGGGCCCTTCGAGCAGTACTTC

clone_size: -
v_call: TRBV6-5
d_call: TRBD1
j_call: TRBJ2-1
cdr3_aa: CASSRGQSEQFF
cdr3_nt: TGTGCCAGCAGCCGGGGACAGAGTGAGCAGTTCTTC

clone_size: -
v_call: TRBV6-5
d_call: -
j_call: TRBJ1-6
cdr3_aa: CASSKQGQNSPLHF
cdr3_nt: TGTGCCAGCAGTAAACAGGGTCAGAATTCACCCCTCCACTTT

clone_size: few
v_call: TRBV10-3
d_call: TRBD1
j_call: TRBJ2-7
cdr3_aa: CAISEGQDSYEQYF
cdr3_nt: TGTGCCATCAGTGAAGGACAGGATAGCTACGAGCAGTACTTC

clone_size: -
v_call: TRBV7-9
d_call: TRBD1
j_call: TRBJ2-5
cdr3_aa: CASSQGVSQETQYF
cdr3_nt: TGTGCCAGCAGCCAGGGGGTCAGCCAAGAGACCCAGTACTTC

clone_size: -
v_call: TRBV7-2
d_call: TRBD1
j_call: TRBJ2-7
cdr3_aa: CASSFNRGSYEQYF
cdr3_nt: TGTGCCAGCAGCTTCAACAGGGGCTCCTACGAGCAGTACTTC

clone_size: -
v_call: TRBV5-6
d_call: TRBD1
j_call: TRBJ2-1
cdr3_aa: CASSRTGGTYNEQFF
cdr3_nt: TGTGCCAGCAGCCGGACAGGGGGCACATACAATGAGCAGTTCTTC

clone_size: -
v_call: TRBV5-1
d_call: TRBD2
j_call: TRBJ2-7
cdr3_aa: CASSLSGAGDRYEQYF
cdr3_nt: TGCGCCAGCAGCTTGTCAGGAGCGGGAGATCGCTACGAGCAGTACTTC

clone_size: -
v_call: TRBV3-1/TRBV3-2
d_call: -
j_call: TRBJ1-1
cdr3_aa: CASSPHPGFRTEAFF
cdr3_nt: TGTGCCAGCAGCCCCCACCCAGGGTTTCGGACTGAAGCTTTCTTT

clone_size: -
v_call: TRBV9
d_call: TRBD2
j_call: TRBJ2-1
cdr3_aa: CASSVGGLAGVNEQFF
cdr3_nt: TGTGCCAGCAGCGTAGGGGGACTAGCGGGAGTAAATGAGCAGTTCTTC

clone_size: -
v_call: TRBV3-1/TRBV3-2
d_call: TRBD2
j_call: TRBJ2-1
cdr3_aa: CASSQEGVLAGDHNEQFF
cdr3_nt: TGTGCCAGCAGCCAAGAGGGGGTACTAGCGGGAGACCACAATGAGCAGTTCTTC

clone_size: -
v_call: TRBV30
d_call: -
j_call: TRBJ1-4
cdr3_aa: CAWSEKRTSNEKLFF
cdr3_nt: TGTGCCTGGAGTGAGAAGAGGACCTCTAATGAAAAACTGTTTTTT

clone_size: -
v_call: TRBV6-5
d_call: TRBD2
j_call: TRBJ2-1
cdr3_aa: CASSSLAGGGYNEQFF
cdr3_nt: TGTGCCAGCAGTTCCTTAGCGGGAGGTGGGTACAATGAGCAGTTCTTC